The rows below give T cell receptor beta chains drawn from one sample of a study of blood T cell repertoires in COVID-19. Sequencing used immunoSEQ multiplex PCR; TCRdb keeps in-frame clones, though not all of them. Of about 410,000 clones in the sample, over 85% were seen once. Sequenced: PBMCs or T cells enriched from blood (not recorded which). The receptors derive from a woman aged 25 to 39 who had recovered from COVID-19. CDR3s include the opening cysteine and the closing phenylalanine or tryptophan.

V gene	J gene	CDR3 protein
TRBV19	TRBJ2-1	CASSTLRTLGSNEQFF
TRBV9	TRBJ2-7	CASSVGQYQPYEQYF
TRBV20-1	TRBJ2-3	CSASVNSDTQYF
TRBV6-5	TRBJ2-7	CASSPGKAAYEQYF
TRBV2	TRBJ1-2	CASSERVNYGYTF
TRBV24-1	TRBJ2-2	CATSDGTGHTGELFF
TRBV13	TRBJ2-1	CASSPPGGRNEQFF
TRBV13	TRBJ1-2	CASSFEGGAVGYTF
TRBV11-2	TRBJ2-7	CASSLIRGGLAETYEQYF
TRBV3-1/TRBV3-2	TRBJ1-2	CASSQNLQGSDGYTF
TRBV5-6	TRBJ2-2	CASSFIAGTGELFF
TRBV4-1	TRBJ1-1	CASSQTGPGDTEAFF
TRBV2	TRBJ1-2	CANSMKFGQGPRSYGYTF
TRBV24-1	TRBJ2-7	CAAGSRDEQYF
TRBV27	TRBJ1-2	CASSRDRGASYTF
TRBV28	TRBJ1-5	CASQALGGNQPQHF
TRBV5-4	TRBJ2-2	CASSYTVNTGELFF
TRBV7-3	TRBJ1-6	CASSREAGERSPLHF
TRBV5-1	TRBJ1-1	CASSWEATGFPGGAEAFF
TRBV5-1	TRBJ2-2	CASSMYGTSGANTGELFF
TRBV30	TRBJ1-3	CAWETGQILSGNTIYF
TRBV4-2	TRBJ2-2	CASSQEPRIDQNTGELFF
TRBV24-1	TRBJ2-5	CATSRGTGLEETQYF
TRBV12-3/TRBV12-4	TRBJ1-1	CASLGQSNTEAFF
TRBV15	TRBJ2-7	CATSRVTSATTYEQYF
TRBV9	TRBJ1-2	CASNPGGNYGYTF